Following are 28 T cell receptor beta chains from one sample sequenced in a study of T cells expressing NK-cell markers. Following a re-call of the 5' RACE reads, TCRdb has one entry per CDR3 protein and lacks DNA. This repertoire includes about 460,000 distinct CDR3 sequences. The sample comprised blood T cells: a sorted CD56 or NKG2C T cell subset, CD4+ or CD8+ T cells, or bulk PBMC T cells (not recorded which). The receptors shown here come from a woman aged 50 to 60 in good health.

The rearrangement links TRBV4-1 to TRBJ2-1; absent DNA, TCRdb's TRBD1 call cannot be checked. The CDR3 spans 15 residues. From germline, CDR1 is MGHRA and CDR2 YSYEKL. The CDR3 reads CASSQDGPGMVEQFF.

This chain uses TRBV20-1 with TRBJ2-5; TCRdb's D call, TRBD2, is unchecked because there is no DNA. The length of the CDR3 is 14 residues. Germline CDR1 and CDR2: DFQATT and SNEGSKA (reference sequence). CDR3 protein: CSARTSGRVQTQYF.

The chain links TRBV12-3 or TRBV12-4 to TRBJ1-1; as DNA is missing, the TRBD1 call by TCRdb cannot be tested. The length of the CDR3 is 13 residues. The CDR3 loop is CASSFGQGLKAFF.

The chain employs TRBV12-3 or TRBV12-4 and TRBJ2-4; TCRdb gives TRBD1 as the D gene, but with no DNA this cannot be confirmed. This CDR3 region has 17 residues. CDR3 sequence reads: CASSFLRHPGVQNIQYF.

The chain uses TRBV20-1 and TRBJ2-7; no DNA is available, so the TRBD1 call from TCRdb remains unchecked. CDR1 DFQATT and CDR2 SNEGSKA come from the germline V gene (reference sequence). CDR3 length equals 16 residues. This chain's CDR3 is CSASLPRQGLFYEQYF.

The CDR3 loop reads CASSLGRTSGRLGEQYF. The chain carries TRBV7-9 and TRBJ2-7; TCRdb proposes TRBD2, but this gene call is untestable without DNA. The CDR3 spans 17 residues. Germline CDR1 and CDR2: SEHNR and FQNEAQ (reference sequence).

CDR3 amino acids: CASSRRRSGANVLTF. The chain couples TRBV5-1 to TRBJ2-6. Germline values: CDR1 SGHRS, CDR2 YFSETQ. CDR3 length: 15 residues.

The rearrangement uses TRBV20-1 and TRBJ2-1; without DNA, the TCRdb call of TRBD1 cannot be checked. Germline V gene sequence: CDR1 DFQATT, CDR2 SNEGSKA (reference sequence). The CDR3 has 15 residues. Here the CDR3 reads CSVRVGIGSYNEQFF.

The V gene is TRBV9, the J gene TRBJ1-6. The germline CDR1 and CDR2 sequences are SGDLS and YYNGEE. The CDR3 is 12 amino acids. The chain's CDR3 is CASSVFGSPLHF. The complete variable domain, with remaining parts taken from reference TRBV9 and TRBJ1-6, reads DSGVTQTPKHLITATGQRVTLRCSPRSGDLSVYWYQQSLDQGLQFLIQYYNGEERAKGNILERFSAQQFPDLHSELNLSSLELGDSALYFCASSVFGSPLHFGNGTRLTVT.

The chain couples TRBV20-1 to TRBJ1-6; with no DNA, the TCRdb D assignment of TRBD1 cannot be verified. The length of the CDR3 is 16 residues. Germline values: CDR1 DFQATT, CDR2 SNEGSKA (reference sequence). The CDR3 sequence: CSAIHDRGRWNSPLHF.

This rearrangement joins TRBV20-1 to TRBJ1-2; the D gene TCRdb calls, TRBD1, cannot be checked with no DNA. Per the germline V gene, CDR1 is DFQATT and CDR2 is SNEGSKA (reference sequence). This CDR3 spans 15 amino acids. CDR3 region: CSARKPGTGGPGYTF.

The chain couples TRBV12-3 or TRBV12-4 to TRBJ2-7; the TCRdb D gene call, TRBD1, has no DNA to confirm it. CDR3 size: 14 residues. CDR3 sequence: CASSFRQLPYEQYF.

CDR3 region: CASSQVPDGKTQYF. The chain recombines TRBV3-1 with TRBJ2-5; TCRdb gives TRBD1 as the D gene, but with no DNA this cannot be confirmed. The CDR3 is 14 residues long. The germline CDR1 and CDR2 sequences are LGHDT and YNNKEL (reference sequence).

This sequence joins TRBV28 and TRBJ1-1. The length of the CDR3 is 15 residues. The germline V gene has CDR1 MDHEN and CDR2 SYDVKM. Here the CDR3 reads CASSLPSGLGAEAFF.

The chain has TRBV25-1 and TRBJ1-2; TCRdb reports TRBD1, a call that lacks DNA to check it against. The CDR3 length is 16 residues. Germline V gene sequence: CDR1 MGHDK, CDR2 SYGVNS. CDR3 amino acids: CASSDQGAGANYGYTF.

The chain is built from TRBV6-6 and TRBJ1-2. CDR3 length equals 12 residues. CDR1 is MNHNY and CDR2 is SVGAGI in the germline V gene (reference sequence). The CDR3: CASKEGQDGYTF.

The V and J genes are TRBV12-3 or TRBV12-4 and TRBJ2-1. This CDR3 has 15 residues. The CDR3 region is CASTPSRGTYNEQFF.

The genes are TRBV2 and TRBJ2-7; the TRBD2 assignment by TCRdb is unverifiable without DNA. The germline gives CDR1 SNHLY, CDR2 FYNNEI. The length of the CDR3 is 21 residues. The CDR3 loop reads CASSRGQSAGASNRPSYEQYF.

This chain joins TRBV4-1 and TRBJ2-1. The CDR3 extends over 15 amino acids. Germline V gene data show CDR1 as MGHRA and CDR2 as YSYEKL. The CDR3: CASSQVPSQYNEQFF.

The J gene is TRBJ1-2, the V gene TRBV5-1; TCRdb picks TRBD1, but there is no DNA to check that call. From germline, CDR1 is SGHRS and CDR2 YFSETQ. The CDR3 is 17 residues long. The CDR3 loop is CASKMGTATPGAYGYTF.

The V and J genes are TRBV9 and TRBJ2-2; the TCRdb D gene call, TRBD2, has no DNA to confirm it. Germline CDR1 is SGDLS and CDR2 is YYNGEE. The CDR3 sequence is 19 residues long. CDR3 sequence reads: CASSVDRRTSGMNTGELFF.

V is TRBV12-3 or TRBV12-4 and J is TRBJ2-1; as DNA is missing, the TRBD2 call by TCRdb cannot be tested. This CDR3 contains 15 residues. CDR3 in amino acids: CASTPGLSDYNEQFF.

The chain carries TRBV10-3 and TRBJ1-1; with no DNA, the TCRdb D assignment of TRBD1 cannot be verified. Germline V gene sequence: CDR1 ENHRY, CDR2 SYGVKD. The CDR3 has 14 residues. The CDR3 loop is CAIGGNQLNTEAFF.

The chain carries TRBV4-1 and TRBJ2-2; TCRdb reports TRBD2, a call that lacks DNA to check it against. The CDR3 extends over 14 amino acids. Per germline, CDR1 MGHRA and CDR2 YSYEKL. The CDR3 is CASSPTRITGELFF.

The J gene is TRBJ2-1, the V gene TRBV5-5; TCRdb returns TRBD2, unconfirmable since there is no DNA. Germline V gene lookup returns CDR1 SGHKS and CDR2 YYEKEE (reference sequence). CDR3 size: 16 residues. The CDR3 region is CASSLAGRSSGNEQFF.

This chain links TRBV28 with TRBJ2-7; TCRdb proposes TRBD2, but this gene call is untestable without DNA. Germline V gives CDR1 MDHEN, CDR2 SYDVKM. The CDR3 has 15 residues. CDR3 amino acids: CASRETSGNSYEQYF.

The rearrangement joins TRBV20-1 to TRBJ2-7; the D call from TCRdb, TRBD1, cannot be confirmed without DNA. This CDR3 contains 13 residues. Germline V gene lookup returns CDR1 DFQATT and CDR2 SNEGSKA (reference sequence). The CDR3 sequence: CSARVGTGGGSYF.

The V call is TRBV3-1, the J call TRBJ2-1; the D call from TCRdb, TRBD1, cannot be confirmed without DNA. CDR1 is LGHDT and CDR2 is YNNKEL in the germline V gene (reference sequence). The CDR3 extends over 14 amino acids. The chain's CDR3 is CASSQDPRTGEQFF.